These 8 T cell receptor beta chains originate from one sample sequenced in a study of CD8 T cells in Susac syndrome (dated by TCRdb to the late 2010s). The method was the immunoSEQ multiplex PCR assay. RNA was extracted using the RNeasy kit, and about 0.5 to 1 microgram was reverse transcribed with random hexamers. Through fastp at Q25 and MiXCR, TCRdb rebuilt clones from the public reads, retaining in-frame beta chains. Rows with a matching CDR3 protein are joined into one entry that keeps the most common DNA and genes. Counted in this sample were about 120,000 distinct CDR3 sequences; 85% to 95% of them appeared once. Approximately 0.12% of the sample lies in the top ten. Input material: CD8+ T cells from PBMCs. These receptors were taken from a human donor in good health.

The rearrangement uses TRBV10-3 and TRBJ1-6, with a weak D call TRBD1 (5 bases). V gave up 4 bases and J gave up 9 bases, with 10 bases separating them. Germline V CDR1 and CDR2: ENHRY, SYGVKD. CDR3 length: 13 amino acids. The DNA of the CDR3 is TGTGCCATCAGTGGTGGCAGGGTTTCACCCCTCCACTTT. This translates into CAISGGRVSPLHF.

The chain is built from TRBV15 and TRBJ2-3; D might be TRBD2 (6 bases). The germline V gene has CDR1 LNHNV and CDR2 YYDKDF (reference sequence). The V end lost 2 bases, the J end lost 1 base, and 13 bases lay between the germline ends. The length of the CDR3 is 16 residues. For the CDR3, the DNA is TGTGCCACCAGCAGAAGCGGGTTTGGTGGCACAGATACGCAGTATTTT. Its translation: CATSRSGFGGTDTQYF.

The chain combines TRBV7-9 with TRBJ2-7, with TRBD2 matching over 8 bases. The junction had 12 bases not matched to a gene; V was cut back by 2 bases and J by 3 bases. The length of the CDR3 is 17 residues. Germline V gives CDR1 SEHNR, CDR2 FQNEAQ (reference sequence). CDR3 region: CASSLYSPTSGGYEQYF. CDR3 bases: TGTGCCAGCAGCTTATACTCCCCTACAAGCGGGGGCTACGAGCAGTACTTC. Combining the CDR3 with reference TRBV7-9 and TRBJ2-7 gives the whole variable domain DTGVSQNPRHKITKRGQNVTFRCDPISEHNRLYWYRQTLGQGPEFLTYFQNEAQLEKSRLLSDRFSAERPKGSFSTLEIQRTEQGDSAMYLCASSLYSPTSGGYEQYFGPGTRLTVT.

The gene calls are TRBV9 and TRBJ2-2; no reliable D call. The CDR3 runs to 14 residues. With 2 bases removed from V and 6 bases from J, the gap between germline ends came to 11 bases. Germline V gives CDR1 SGDLS, CDR2 YYNGEE. The DNA for the CDR3 is TGTGCCAGCAGCGTTCGTTCCACTCCCGGGGAGCTGTTTTTT. Its translation: CASSVRSTPGELFF.

The CDR3 spells CAISVLQETQYF. The CDR3 nucleotides are TGTGCCATCTCGGTTCTCCAAGAGACCCAGTACTTC. This chain connects TRBV6-6 to TRBJ2-5, with unresolved D. Germline-derived CDR1 and CDR2 are MNHNY and SVGAGI (reference sequence). Trimming cost V 10 bases and J 1 base, with 10 bases left between them. The CDR3 runs to 12 residues.

The chain uses TRBV5-6 and TRBJ1-4; a weak D match, TRBD1 (6 bases). Trimming cost V 2 bases and J 7 bases, with 18 bases left between them. The CDR3 has 16 residues. Germline-derived CDR1 and CDR2 are SGHDT and YYEEEE. The CDR3 sequence: CASSFSTGRRGEKLFF. The CDR3 DNA reads TGTGCCAGCAGCTTTTCAACAGGGAGAAGGGGTGAAAAACTGTTTTTT.

The chain carries TRBV7-2 and TRBJ2-5; TRBD1 aligns across 9 bases. J gave up 5 bases and V 7 bases, and 14 bases lay outside the gene matches. Germline V gene sequence: CDR1 SGHTA, CDR2 FQGNSA. CDR3 length: 16 residues. CDR3 in amino acids: CASMPGTGRFGETQYF. The CDR3 DNA reads as TGTGCCAGCATGCCCGGGACAGGGAGGTTCGGGGAGACCCAGTACTTC.

This clonotype was recorded only once. The genes are TRBV20-1 and TRBJ1-3; 10 bases agree with TRBD1. V was clipped by 6 bases and J by 1 base; unmatched bases: 6. There are 15 residues in the CDR3. The germline V gene has CDR1 DFQATT and CDR2 SNEGSKA (reference sequence). CDR3 protein: CSARQGAGSGNTIYF. CDR3 nucleotide sequence: TGCAGTGCGAGACAGGGGGCAGGATCTGGAAACACCATATATTTT.